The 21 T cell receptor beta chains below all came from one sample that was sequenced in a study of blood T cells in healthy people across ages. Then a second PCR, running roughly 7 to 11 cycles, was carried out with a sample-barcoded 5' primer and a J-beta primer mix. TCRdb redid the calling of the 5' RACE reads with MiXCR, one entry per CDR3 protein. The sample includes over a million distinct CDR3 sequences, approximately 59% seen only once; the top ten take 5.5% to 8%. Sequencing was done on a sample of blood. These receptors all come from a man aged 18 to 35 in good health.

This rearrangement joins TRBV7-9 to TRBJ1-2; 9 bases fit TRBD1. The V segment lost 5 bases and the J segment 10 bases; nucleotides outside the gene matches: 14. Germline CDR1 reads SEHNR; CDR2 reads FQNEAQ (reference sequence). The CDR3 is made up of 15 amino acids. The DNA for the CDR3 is TGTGCCAGCAGCCTTCGGACAGGGGCCCTTATAGCCTACACCTTC. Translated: CASSLRTGALIAYTF.

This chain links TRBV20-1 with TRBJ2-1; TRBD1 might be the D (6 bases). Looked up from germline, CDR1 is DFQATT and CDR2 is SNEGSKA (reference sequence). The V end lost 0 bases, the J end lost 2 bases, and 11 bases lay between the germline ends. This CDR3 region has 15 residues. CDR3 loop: CSARDSNRAYNEQFF. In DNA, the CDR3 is TGCAGTGCTAGAGACTCGAACAGGGCCTACAATGAGCAGTTCTTC.

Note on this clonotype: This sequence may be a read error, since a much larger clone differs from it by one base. CDR3 DNA sequence: TGTGCCAGCAGCCCGACAAGAGACGAGCAGTACTTC. Amino acid sequence: CASSPTRDEQYF. The chain links TRBV7-9 to TRBJ2-7; D is uncertain. Germline V CDR1 and CDR2: SEHNR, FQNEAQ (reference sequence). V was pared by 5 bases and J by 5 bases, with 10 bases between. The CDR3 extends over 12 amino acids.

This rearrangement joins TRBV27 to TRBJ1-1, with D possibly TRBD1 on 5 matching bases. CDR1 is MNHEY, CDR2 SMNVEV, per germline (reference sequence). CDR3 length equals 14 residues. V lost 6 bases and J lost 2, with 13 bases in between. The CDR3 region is CASRILGPNTEAFF. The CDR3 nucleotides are TGTGCCAGCAGGATCCTGGGGCCAAACACTGAAGCTTTCTTT.

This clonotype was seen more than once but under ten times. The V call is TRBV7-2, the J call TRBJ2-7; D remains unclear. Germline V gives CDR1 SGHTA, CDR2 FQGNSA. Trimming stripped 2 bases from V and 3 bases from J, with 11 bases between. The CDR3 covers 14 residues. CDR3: CASSLKLQSYEQYF. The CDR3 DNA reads TGTGCCAGCAGCTTAAAACTACAGAGCTACGAGCAGTACTTC.

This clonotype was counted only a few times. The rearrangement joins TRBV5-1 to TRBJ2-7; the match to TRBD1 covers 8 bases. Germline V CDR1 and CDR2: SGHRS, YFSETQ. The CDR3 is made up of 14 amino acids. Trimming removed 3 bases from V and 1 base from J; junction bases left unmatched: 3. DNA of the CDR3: TGCGCCAGCAGCTGGACAGGGCCTTCCTACGAGCAGTACTTC. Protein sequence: CASSWTGPSYEQYF.

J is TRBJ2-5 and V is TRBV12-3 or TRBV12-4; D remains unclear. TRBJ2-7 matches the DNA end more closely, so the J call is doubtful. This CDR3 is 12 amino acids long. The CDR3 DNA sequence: TGTGCCAGCAGTCCGAGGCAAGGCGAGCAGTACTTC. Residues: CASSPRQGEQYF.

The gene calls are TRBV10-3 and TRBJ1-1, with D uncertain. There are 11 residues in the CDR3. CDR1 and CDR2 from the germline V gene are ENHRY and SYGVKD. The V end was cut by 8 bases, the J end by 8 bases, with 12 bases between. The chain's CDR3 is CAIGSGPEAFF. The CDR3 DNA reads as TGTGCCATCGGATCGGGTCCGGAAGCTTTCTTT.

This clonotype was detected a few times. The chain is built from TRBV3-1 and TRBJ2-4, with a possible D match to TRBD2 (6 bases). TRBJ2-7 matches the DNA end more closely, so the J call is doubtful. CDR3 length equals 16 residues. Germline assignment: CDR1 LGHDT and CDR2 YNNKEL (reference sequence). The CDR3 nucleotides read TGTGCCAGCAGCCCTCCGAGGACTAATAAGGGCTACGAGCAGTACTTC. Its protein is CASSPPRTNKGYEQYF.

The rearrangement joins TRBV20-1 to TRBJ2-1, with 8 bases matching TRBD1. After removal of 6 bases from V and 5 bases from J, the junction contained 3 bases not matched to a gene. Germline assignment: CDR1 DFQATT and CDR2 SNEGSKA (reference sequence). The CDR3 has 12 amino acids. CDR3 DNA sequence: TGCAGTGCAGACAGGGGAGACAATGAGCAGTTCTTC. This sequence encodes CSADRGDNEQFF.

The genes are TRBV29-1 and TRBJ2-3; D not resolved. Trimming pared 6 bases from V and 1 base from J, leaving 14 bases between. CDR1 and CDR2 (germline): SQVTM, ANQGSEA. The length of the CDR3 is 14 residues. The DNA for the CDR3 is TGCAGCGTGGTTAATGTAGTAGGCACAGATACGCAGTATTTT. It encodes CSVVNVVGTDTQYF.

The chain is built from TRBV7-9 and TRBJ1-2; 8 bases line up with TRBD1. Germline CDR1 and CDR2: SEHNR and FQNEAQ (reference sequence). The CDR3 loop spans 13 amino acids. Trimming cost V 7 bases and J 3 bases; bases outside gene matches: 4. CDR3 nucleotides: TGTGCCAGCACCGCGACAGGGGACTATGGCTACACCTTC. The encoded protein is CASTATGDYGYTF.

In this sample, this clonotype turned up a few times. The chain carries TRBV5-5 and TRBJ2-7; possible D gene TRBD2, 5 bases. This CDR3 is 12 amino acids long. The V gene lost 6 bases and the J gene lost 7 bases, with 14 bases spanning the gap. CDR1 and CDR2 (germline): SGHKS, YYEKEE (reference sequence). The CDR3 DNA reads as TGTGCCAGCACGTACGAGACGGGGGAGCAGTACTTC. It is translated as CASTYETGEQYF.

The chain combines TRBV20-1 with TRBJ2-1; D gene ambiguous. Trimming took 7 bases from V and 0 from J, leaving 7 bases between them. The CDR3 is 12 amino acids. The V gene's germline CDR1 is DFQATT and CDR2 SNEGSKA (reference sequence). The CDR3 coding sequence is TGCAGTGGAGGCCCCTCCTACAATGAGCAGTTCTTC. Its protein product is CSGGPSYNEQFF.

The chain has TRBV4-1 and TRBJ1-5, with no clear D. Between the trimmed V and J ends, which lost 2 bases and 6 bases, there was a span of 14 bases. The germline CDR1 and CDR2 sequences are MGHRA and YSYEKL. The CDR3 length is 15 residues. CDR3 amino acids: CASSQLSGRAQPQHF. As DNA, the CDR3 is TGCGCCAGCAGCCAACTTTCCGGAAGAGCTCAGCCCCAGCATTTT.

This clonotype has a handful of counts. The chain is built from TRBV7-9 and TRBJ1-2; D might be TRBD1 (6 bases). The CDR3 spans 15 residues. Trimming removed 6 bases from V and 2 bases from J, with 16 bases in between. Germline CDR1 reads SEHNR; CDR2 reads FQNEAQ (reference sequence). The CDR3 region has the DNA TGTGCCAGCAGTGCACAGGGCGGGGGAAACTATGGCTACACCTTC. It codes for CASSAQGGGNYGYTF. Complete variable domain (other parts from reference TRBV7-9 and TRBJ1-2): DTGVSQNPRHKITKRGQNVTFRCDPISEHNRLYWYRQTLGQGPEFLTYFQNEAQLEKSRLLSDRFSAERPKGSFSTLEIQRTEQGDSAMYLCASSAQGGGNYGYTFGSGTRLTVV.

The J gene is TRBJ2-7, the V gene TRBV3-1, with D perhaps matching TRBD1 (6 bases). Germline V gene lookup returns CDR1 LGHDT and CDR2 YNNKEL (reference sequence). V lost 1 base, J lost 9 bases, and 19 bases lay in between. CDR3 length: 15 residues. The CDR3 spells CASSQAGQAYDAQYF. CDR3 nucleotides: TGTGCCAGCAGCCAAGCGGGACAAGCCTACGATGCGCAGTACTTC.

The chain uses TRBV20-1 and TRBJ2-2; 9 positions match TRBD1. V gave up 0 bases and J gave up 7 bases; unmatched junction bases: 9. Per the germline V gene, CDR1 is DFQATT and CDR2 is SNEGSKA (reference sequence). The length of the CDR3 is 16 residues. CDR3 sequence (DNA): TGCAGTGCTAGAGATTTGGGACAGGGAAACTTCGGGGAGCTGTTTTTT. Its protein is CSARDLGQGNFGELFF.

The CDR3 spells CSVGTVDLWGNEQFF. The CDR3 bases are TGCAGCGTTGGGACTGTTGACCTCTGGGGCAATGAGCAGTTCTTC. The chain combines TRBV29-1 with TRBJ2-1, with D perhaps matching TRBD2 (5 bases). Trimming took 4 bases from V and 6 from J, leaving 19 bases between them. Germline CDR1 is SQVTM and CDR2 is ANQGSEA. The CDR3 is 15 residues long.

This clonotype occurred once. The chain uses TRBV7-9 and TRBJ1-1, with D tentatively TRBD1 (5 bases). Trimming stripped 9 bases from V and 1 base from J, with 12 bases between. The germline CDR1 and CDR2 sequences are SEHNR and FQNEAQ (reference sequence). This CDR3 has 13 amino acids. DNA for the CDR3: TGTGCCAGTATGACTAGGGGGAACACTGAAGCTTTCTTT. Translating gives CASMTRGNTEAFF.

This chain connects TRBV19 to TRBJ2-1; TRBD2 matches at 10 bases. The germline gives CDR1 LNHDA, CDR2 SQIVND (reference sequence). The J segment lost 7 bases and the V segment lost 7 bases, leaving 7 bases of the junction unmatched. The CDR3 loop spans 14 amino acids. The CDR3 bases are TGTGCCAGTAATGGGCTAGCGGGAGTGAATGAGCAGTTCTTC. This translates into CASNGLAGVNEQFF. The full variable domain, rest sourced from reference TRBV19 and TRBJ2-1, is DGGITQSPKYLFRKEGQNVTLSCEQNLNHDAMYWYRQDPGQGLRLIYYSQIVNDFQKGDIAEGYSVSREKKESFPLTVTSAQKNPTAFYLCASNGLAGVNEQFFGPGTRLTVL.